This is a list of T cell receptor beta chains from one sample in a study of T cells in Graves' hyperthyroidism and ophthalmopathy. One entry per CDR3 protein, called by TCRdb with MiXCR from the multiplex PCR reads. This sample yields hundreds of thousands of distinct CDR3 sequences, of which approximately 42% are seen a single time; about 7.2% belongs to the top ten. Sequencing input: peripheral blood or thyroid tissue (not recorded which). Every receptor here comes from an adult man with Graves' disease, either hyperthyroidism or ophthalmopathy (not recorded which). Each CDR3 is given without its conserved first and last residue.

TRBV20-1,SARPQGGYTEAF
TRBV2,ASASGGHSPLH
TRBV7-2,ASAPTQGNTEAF
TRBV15,ATSSLDPSGVSYEQY
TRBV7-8,ASSLVPVETQY
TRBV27,ASSLAAGLNQPQH
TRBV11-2,ASSSRTGRQETQY
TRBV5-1,ASRTGGVGSEAF
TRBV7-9,ASSQGADGNTIY
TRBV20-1,SARGPQGYEQY